Listed here are 31 T cell receptor beta chains from one sample, sequenced in a study of response to subunit inactivated influenza vaccine. Via MiXCR, TCRdb re-called the RT-PCR reads, giving one row per CDR3 protein. The sample shows roughly 570,000 distinct CDR3 sequences, 13% to 15% of them seen only once. The source material was PBMCs from blood, sampled about 13 days after vaccination. All receptors derive from a man aged 50 or older who received an inactivated influenza vaccine.

This clonotype was seen ten or more times. The rearrangement joins TRBV12-3 or TRBV12-4 to TRBJ2-1; TRBD1 aligns across 9 bases. The V and J ends lost 8 bases and 2 bases, in that order; junction bases with no gene match: 4. The CDR3 has 14 residues. Here the CDR3 reads CASRGQGPYNEQFF. CDR3 DNA sequence: TGTGCCAGCCGTGGACAGGGGCCCTACAATGAGCAGTTCTTC.

In this sample, this clonotype turned up a few times. The chain carries TRBV4-3 and TRBJ1-2, with 11 bases identical to TRBD1. This CDR3 has 17 amino acids. CDR1 and CDR2 from the germline V gene are LGHNA and YSLEER. After removal of 0 bases from V and 8 bases from J, the junction contained 11 bases not matched to a gene. CDR3: CASSQDPSGQGAQGYTF. The CDR3 DNA reads TGCGCCAGCAGCCAAGACCCGAGTGGACAGGGGGCGCAGGGCTACACCTTC.

The chain is built from TRBV11-2 and TRBJ2-1; 11 bases fit TRBD2. The V and J ends lost 5 bases and 3 bases, in that order; junction bases with no gene match: 9. The germline gives CDR1 SGHAT, CDR2 FQNNGV. The CDR3 runs 17 residues. CDR3 sequence: CASSRTSGPSFYNEQFF. CDR3 bases: TGTGCCAGCAGCCGGACTAGCGGGCCTAGTTTCTACAATGAGCAGTTCTTC.

This rearrangement joins TRBV18 to TRBJ2-7; TRBD1 aligns across 9 bases. Per germline, CDR1 KGHSH and CDR2 LQKENI. This CDR3 has 16 amino acids. Losses at the gene ends were 5 bases for V and 3 bases for J; bases not matched to a gene: 11. The CDR3 sequence: CASSSTDRGLLYEQYF. CDR3 DNA sequence: TGTGCCAGCTCATCCACGGACAGGGGACTTCTCTACGAGCAGTACTTC. Full variable domain (remainder filled in from reference TRBV18 and TRBJ2-7): NAGVMQNPRHLVRRRGQEARLRCSPMKGHSHVYWYRQLPEEGLKFMVYLQKENIIDESGMPKERFSAEFPKEGPSILRIQQVVRGDSAAYFCASSSTDRGLLYEQYFGPGTRLTVT.

In this sample, this clonotype turned up a few times. This chain connects TRBV5-6 to TRBJ2-5, with 7 bases that match TRBD1. Germline loops: CDR1 SGHDT, CDR2 YYEEEE. After removal of 7 bases from V and 6 bases from J, the junction contained 15 bases not matched to a gene. The CDR3 runs to 15 residues. The CDR3 loop is CASRQIDRAGQTQYF. CDR3 sequence (DNA): TGTGCCAGCCGGCAAATCGACAGGGCCGGACAGACCCAGTACTTC.

This clonotype was recorded a few times. The chain links TRBV20-1 to TRBJ2-7; weak D call: TRBD2 (7 bases). The CDR3 runs to 15 residues. Trimming removed 6 bases at V and 4 bases at J, with 22 bases between. The germline V gene has CDR1 DFQATT and CDR2 SNEGSKA (reference sequence). For the CDR3, the DNA is TGCAGTGCCAGAAGAAGGGGGGGGCCTCGATACGAGCAGTACTTC. Its protein product is CSARRRGGPRYEQYF.

This clonotype was detected a few times. V gene TRBV2 combines with J gene TRBJ2-6; D gene uncertain. V gave up 2 bases and J gave up 4 bases, with 12 bases separating them. CDR1 is SNHLY, CDR2 FYNNEI, per germline. This CDR3 comprises 16 residues. The CDR3 loop is CASSELVSYGANVLTF. The CDR3 DNA reads TGTGCCAGCAGTGAATTGGTCTCTTACGGGGCCAACGTCCTGACTTTC.

The rearrangement uses TRBV20-1 and TRBJ2-7, with D unclear. Between the trimmed V and J ends, which lost 3 bases and 4 bases, there was a span of 13 bases. Germline CDR1 DFQATT, CDR2 SNEGSKA (reference sequence). The CDR3 has 13 residues. The CDR3 region is CSARAPAKYEQYF. The CDR3 DNA sequence: TGCAGTGCTAGGGCCCCAGCAAAATACGAGCAGTACTTC.

This clonotype was counted ten times or more. V usage is TRBV5-6 and J usage is TRBJ2-3; D not certain. The CDR3 covers 11 residues. Trimming left V 4 bases short and J 8 bases short, with 8 bases between. From germline, CDR1 is SGHDT and CDR2 YYEEEE. CDR3 in amino acids: CASSKTSTQYF. In DNA form, the CDR3 reads TGTGCCAGCAGCAAGACCAGTACGCAGTATTTT.

The chain links TRBV20-1 to TRBJ2-1; D gene unclear. The CDR3 loop spans 14 amino acids. Germline loops: CDR1 DFQATT, CDR2 SNEGSKA (reference sequence). The ends were cut back, 2 bases at V and 8 bases at J, with 16 bases in the middle. The CDR3 loop is CSARMGNTLDEQFF. The CDR3 DNA reads TGCAGTGCTAGAATGGGGAACACTCTGGATGAGCAGTTCTTC.

The table lists this clonotype with a few counts. This chain uses TRBV29-1 with TRBJ2-5; tentatively, D is TRBD1 (5 bases). V lost 6 bases and J lost 5, with 10 bases in between. CDR1 and CDR2 (germline): SQVTM, ANQGSEA. CDR3 size: 11 residues. CDR3 sequence reads: CSVQGHETQYF. The CDR3 coding sequence is TGCAGCGTCCAGGGCCACGAGACCCAGTACTTC.

This sequence joins TRBV20-1 and TRBJ2-3; possibly TRBD2 for D (6 bases). Germline V lookup: CDR1 DFQATT, CDR2 SNEGSKA (reference sequence). V shed 3 bases and J shed 2 bases, with 15 bases lying between them. The CDR3 covers 15 residues. In nucleotides, the CDR3 is TGCAGTGCTAGCGATAGCGGACGCCCCACAGATACGCAGTATTTT. It is translated as CSASDSGRPTDTQYF.

This chain uses TRBV4-3 with TRBJ2-2, with 14 bases that match TRBD2. Germline V lookup: CDR1 LGHNA, CDR2 YSLEER. With 4 bases clipped from V and 0 bases from J, the junction kept 4 bases outside the gene matches. The CDR3 loop spans 18 amino acids. The CDR3 nucleotides are TGCGCCAGCAGCCGACTAGCGGGAGGGCCATCGAACACCGGGGAGCTGTTTTTT. It translates to CASSRLAGGPSNTGELFF.

In this sample, this clonotype turned up a few times. This chain connects TRBV4-1 to TRBJ1-1; the D gene is possibly TRBD1 (5 bases). Trimming took 1 base from V and 10 from J, leaving 13 bases between them. From germline, CDR1 is MGHRA and CDR2 YSYEKL. The CDR3 covers 13 residues. CDR3 amino acids: CASSQVGRVGAFF. In DNA form, the CDR3 reads TGCGCCAGCAGCCAAGTAGGCAGGGTAGGAGCTTTCTTT.

This clonotype was counted many times. The chain is built from TRBV11-2 and TRBJ1-3; perhaps TRBD1 as D (5 bases). CDR3 length: 18 residues. V was clipped by 5 bases and J by 0 bases, with 20 bases between them. Germline CDR1 SGHAT, CDR2 FQNNGV. Here the CDR3 reads CASSGLGTQNLSGNTIYF. In nucleotides, the CDR3 is TGTGCCAGCAGCGGACTGGGGACGCAGAACCTCTCTGGAAACACCATATATTTT.

This clonotype has at least ten counts. The J gene is TRBJ2-7, the V gene TRBV5-1; tentatively, D is TRBD1 (6 bases). The V gene lost 3 bases and the J gene lost 3 bases, with 19 bases spanning the gap. CDR3 length: 16 residues. Germline V gene data show CDR1 as SGHRS and CDR2 as YFSETQ. The CDR3 nucleotides read TGCGCCAGCAGCTCCCAAGGAGGCAGGGGAGACTACGAGCAGTACTTC. This translates into CASSSQGGRGDYEQYF.

This chain connects TRBV18 to TRBJ2-5; no definite D call. Trimming shortened V by 3 bases and J by 1 base, and 12 bases separated the two germline ends. Germline values: CDR1 KGHSH, CDR2 LQKENI. CDR3 length: 15 residues. The CDR3 sequence is CASSPQMSTQETQYF. The CDR3 coding sequence is TGTGCCAGCTCACCCCAGATGTCAACCCAAGAGACCCAGTACTTC.

The chain carries TRBV12-3 or TRBV12-4 and TRBJ1-1, with D possibly being TRBD1 (5 bases). This CDR3 comprises 14 residues. The V and J ends lost 7 bases and 0 bases respectively, with 12 bases between them. DNA of the CDR3: TGTGCCAGCACCCTGGGGCAGTTGAACACTGAAGCTTTCTTT. It encodes CASTLGQLNTEAFF.

This clonotype occurred many times. The CDR3 reads CASRQGQNSPLHF. DNA of the CDR3: TGTGCCAGCAGACAGGGACAGAATTCACCCCTCCACTTT. The rearrangement joins TRBV12-3 or TRBV12-4 to TRBJ1-6, with 7 bases lining up with TRBD1. V lost 6 bases and J lost 7; bases outside the gene matches: 3. The CDR3 spans 13 residues.

This clonotype was seen more than once but under ten times. This chain joins TRBV20-1 and TRBJ2-3, with no clear D. V was trimmed by 7 bases and J by 3 bases, leaving 2 bases between them. This CDR3 contains 9 residues. Germline CDR1 and CDR2: DFQATT and SNEGSKA (reference sequence). In nucleotides, the CDR3 is TGCAGTGTTACAGATACGCAGTATTTT. This translates into CSVTDTQYF.

The rearrangement uses TRBV28 and TRBJ2-2; 13 bases align to TRBD2. The CDR3 is made up of 17 amino acids. V lost 2 bases, J lost 6 bases, and 6 bases stayed unmatched. The V gene's germline CDR1 is MDHEN and CDR2 SYDVKM. The CDR3 loop is CASSLALGLAGAGELFF. CDR3 in DNA: TGTGCCAGCAGTTTAGCCCTCGGACTAGCGGGAGCCGGGGAGCTGTTTTTT.

This clonotype was detected a few times. The chain joins TRBV7-9 to TRBJ1-6; D gene ambiguous. The ends were cut back, 0 bases at V and 7 bases at J, with 7 bases in the middle. The germline gives CDR1 SEHNR, CDR2 FQNEAQ (reference sequence). CDR3 length: 14 residues. The CDR3 coding sequence is TGTGCCAGCAGCTTAGCAGGGTACAATTCACCCCTCCACTTT. As protein: CASSLAGYNSPLHF.

V gene TRBV4-3 combines with J gene TRBJ1-1; D gene uncertain. Germline V lookup: CDR1 LGHNA, CDR2 YSLEER. The CDR3 length is 14 residues. Trimming shortened V by 0 bases and J by 1 base, and 6 bases separated the two germline ends. CDR3 region: CASSQERANTEAFF. CDR3 DNA sequence: TGCGCCAGCAGCCAAGAACGAGCGAACACTGAAGCTTTCTTT.

This clonotype was detected many times. The gene calls are TRBV24-1 and TRBJ2-3; 8 nucleotides line up with TRBD1. CDR1 KGHDR and CDR2 SFDVKD come from the germline V gene. Losses at the gene ends were 7 bases for V and 0 bases for J; bases not matched to a gene: 2. CDR3 length: 14 amino acids. The chain's CDR3 is CATSRQGSTDTQYF. The CDR3 DNA reads as TGTGCCACCAGCCGACAGGGGAGCACAGATACGCAGTATTTT.

The rearrangement joins TRBV11-2 to TRBJ2-1; 14 bases map to TRBD2. Trimming took 4 bases from V and 0 from J; bases not matched to a gene: 2. CDR3 length: 17 amino acids. Germline assignment: CDR1 SGHAT and CDR2 FQNNGV. This CDR3 is CASSWTSGGTSYNEQFF. CDR3 in DNA: TGTGCCAGCAGCTGGACTAGCGGGGGGACCTCCTACAATGAGCAGTTCTTC.

This clonotype was picked up a small number of times. V is TRBV5-1 and J is TRBJ2-3, with D unclear. Trimming removed 0 bases from V and 0 bases from J, with 11 bases in between. The CDR3 runs 16 residues. Germline assignment: CDR1 SGHRS and CDR2 YFSETQ. CDR3 nucleotides: TGCGCCAGCAGCTTGGTATCTACCACTAGCACAGATACGCAGTATTTT. Residues: CASSLVSTTSTDTQYF. Using reference TRBV5-1 and TRBJ2-3 for the parts outside the CDR3, the full variable domain is KAGVTQTPRYLIKTRGQQVTLSCSPISGHRSVSWYQQTPGQGLQFLFEYFSETQRNKGNFPGRFSGRQFSNSRSEMNVSTLELGDSALYLCASSLVSTTSTDTQYFGPGTRLTVL.

Notes on this clonotype: An end of the junction differs from the germline gene, which may be a read error. This CDR3 is CASSQEGHTSGANVLNF. CDR3 bases: TGCGCCAGCAGCCAAGAAGGACACACCTCTGGGGCCAACGTCCTGAATTTC. The chain employs TRBV4-3 and TRBJ2-6; tentative D call: TRBD1 (5 bases). CDR1 is LGHNA and CDR2 is YSLEER in the germline V gene. The CDR3 contains 17 residues.

This clonotype was found a few times. CDR3 in amino acids: CASSQAVIADTQYF. CDR3 bases: TGTGCCAGCAGCCAGGCTGTTATAGCCGATACGCAGTATTTT. The chain recombines TRBV3-1 with TRBJ2-3; D call uncertain. The CDR3 is made up of 14 amino acids. Trimming shortened V by 3 bases and J by 6 bases, and 13 bases separated the two germline ends. Germline CDR1 LGHDT, CDR2 YNNKEL (reference sequence).

The sample holds many counts of this clonotype. This chain uses TRBV10-3 with TRBJ1-1; D not certain. The CDR3 loop spans 13 amino acids. V was cut by 5 bases and J by 1 base, with 8 bases left in between. CDR1 and CDR2 (germline): ENHRY, SYGVKD. The CDR3 DNA follows: TGTGCCATCAGTAACAAGAGGAACACTGAAGCTTTCTTT. Residues: CAISNKRNTEAFF.

The V gene is TRBV7-9, the J gene TRBJ1-4; no reliable D call. This CDR3 has 14 amino acids. With 4 bases removed from V and 7 bases from J, the gap between germline ends came to 13 bases. The germline V gene encodes CDR1 SEHNR and CDR2 FQNEAQ (reference sequence). The CDR3 loop reads CASSWVDGGEKLFF. CDR3 bases: TGTGCCAGCAGCTGGGTCGATGGTGGTGAAAAACTGTTTTTT.

This clonotype was counted only a few times. The chain uses TRBV7-2 and TRBJ2-1; D unresolved. From germline, CDR1 is SGHTA and CDR2 FQGNSA. CDR3 length: 15 amino acids. V was cut by 3 bases and J by 6 bases, with 15 bases left in between. This chain's CDR3 is CASSFAPTRSNEQFF. The DNA for the CDR3 is TGTGCCAGCAGCTTTGCTCCCACCCGCTCCAATGAGCAGTTCTTC.